A selection of T cell receptor beta chains follows, all from one sample in a study of early T cells in non-severe SARS-CoV-2 infection. In TCRdb, the 5' RACE reads were re-called with MiXCR into one record per CDR3 protein. The sample consists of 26,000 or so distinct CDR3 sequences, approximately 4% of them appearing once. Sample: whole blood. These receptors all stem from an adult who was a healthcare worker with PCR-confirmed SARS-CoV-2 infection or an uninfected control (not recorded which). The CDR3 runs from the conserved cysteine through the conserved F or W. Each record gives: D gene, clone size, V gene, J gene, CDR3 protein, CDR3 DNA. A D gene is named only where the DNA matches it firmly. A row's size may be missing; if present it is once, few, many or a size class.

D: TRBD2; size: many; V: TRBV29-1; J: TRBJ2-3; CDR3: CSGASGRIPDTQYF; DNA: TGCAGCGGGGCGAGCGGGAGAATCCCAGATACGCAGTATTTT
D: NA; size: few; V: TRBV12-3/TRBV12-4; J: TRBJ1-5; CDR3: CASSLFSGNQPQHF; DNA: TGTGCCAGCAGCTTGTTTAGTGGGAATCAGCCCCAGCATTTT
D: TRBD2; size: many; V: TRBV7-2; J: TRBJ2-7; CDR3: CASSLDRLAGVEQYF; DNA: TGTGCCAGCAGCTTAGATCGGCTAGCGGGAGTCGAGCAGTACTTC
D: NA; size: many; V: TRBV5-1; J: TRBJ1-1; CDR3: CASGRGDGTEAFF; DNA: TGCGCCAGCGGGAGAGGGGATGGCACTGAAGCTTTCTTT
D: TRBD1; size: many; V: TRBV5-5; J: TRBJ2-5; CDR3: CASSLTYSGGGETQYF; DNA: TGTGCCAGCAGCTTGACTTACTCAGGGGGCGGTGAGACCCAGTACTTC
D: TRBD1; size: many; V: TRBV20-1; J: TRBJ1-6; CDR3: CSASLGQELSPLHF; DNA: TGCAGTGCTAGCCTGGGACAGGAGCTCTCTCCCCTCCACTTT
D: NA; size: many; V: TRBV30; J: TRBJ1-3; CDR3: CAWGRTSSSGNTIYF; DNA: TGTGCCTGGGGCCGGACTTCTAGCTCTGGAAACACCATATATTTT
D: NA; size: NA; V: TRBV7-2; J: TRBJ2-3; CDR3: CASSLRVDTQYF; DNA: TGTGCCAGCAGCTTAAGAGTCGATACGCAGTATTTT
D: NA; size: many; V: TRBV6-5; J: TRBJ2-2; CDR3: CASRKGGNTGELFF; DNA: TGTGCCAGCAGAAAGGGGGGGAACACCGGGGAGCTGTTTTTT
D: NA; size: many; V: TRBV28; J: TRBJ1-1; CDR3: CASWTALNTEAFF; DNA: TGTGCCAGCTGGACAGCACTGAACACTGAAGCTTTCTTT
D: NA; size: many; V: TRBV4-1; J: TRBJ2-1; CDR3: CASSFRQDNYNEQFF; DNA: TGCGCCAGCAGCTTTCGACAGGACAATTACAATGAGCAGTTCTTC
D: NA; size: many; V: TRBV6-6; J: TRBJ2-2; CDR3: CASSQHSAGELFF; DNA: TGTGCCAGCAGTCAACATTCGGCCGGGGAGCTGTTTTTT
D: NA; size: many; V: TRBV29-1; J: TRBJ2-2; CDR3: CSVEMGSSGELFF; DNA: TGCAGCGTTGAGATGGGGAGCTCCGGGGAGCTGTTTTTT
D: NA; size: many; V: TRBV6-5; J: TRBJ2-2; CDR3: CASSYDSATGELFF; DNA: TGTGCCAGCAGTTACGACAGTGCGACCGGGGAGCTGTTTTTT
D: TRBD2; size: many; V: TRBV20-1; J: TRBJ2-7; CDR3: CSARGGTSGRAYEQYF; DNA: TGCAGTGCCCGGGGTGGGACTAGCGGGAGGGCCTACGAGCAGTACTTC
D: NA; size: few; V: TRBV7-2; J: TRBJ2-1; CDR3: CASSPAGTNHYNEQFF; DNA: TGTGCCAGCAGCCCAGCCGGGACCAACCATTACAATGAGCAGTTCTTC